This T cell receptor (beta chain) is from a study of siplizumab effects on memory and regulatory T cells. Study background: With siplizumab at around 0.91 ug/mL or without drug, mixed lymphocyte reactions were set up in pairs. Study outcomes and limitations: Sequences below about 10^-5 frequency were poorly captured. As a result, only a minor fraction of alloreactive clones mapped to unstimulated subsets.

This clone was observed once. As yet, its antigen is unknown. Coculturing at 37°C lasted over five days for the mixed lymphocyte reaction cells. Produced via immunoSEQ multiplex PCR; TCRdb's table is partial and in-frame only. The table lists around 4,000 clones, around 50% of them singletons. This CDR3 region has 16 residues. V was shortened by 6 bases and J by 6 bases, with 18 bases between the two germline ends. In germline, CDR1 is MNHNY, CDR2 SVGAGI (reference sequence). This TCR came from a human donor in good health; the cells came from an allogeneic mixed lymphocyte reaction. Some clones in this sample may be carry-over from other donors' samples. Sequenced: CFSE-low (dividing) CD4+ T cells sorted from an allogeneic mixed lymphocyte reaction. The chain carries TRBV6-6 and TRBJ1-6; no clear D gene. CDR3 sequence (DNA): TGTGCCAGCAGCTATTCTCTAACTGGAGGTAATTCACCCCTCCACTTT. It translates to CASSYSLTGGNSPLHF.